This is a list of T cell receptor beta chains from one sample in a study of early T cells in non-severe SARS-CoV-2 infection. MiXCR, applied by TCRdb to the 5' RACE reads, yields one record per CDR3 protein. The sample gives around 61,000 distinct CDR3 sequences, approximately 12% of which show up once; 2.9% is in the top ten. Sequencing was done on a sample of whole blood. These receptors all come from an adult who was a healthcare worker with PCR-confirmed SARS-CoV-2 infection or an uninfected control (not recorded which). CDR3s include the opening cysteine and the closing phenylalanine or tryptophan. D genes are given only for firm matches. Clone sizes are given selectively: once, few, many, or a class where the clone is expanded.

abundance	d_gene	j_gene	v_gene	CDR3aa	CDR3nt
few	TRBD2	TRBJ2-1	TRBV20-1	CSAISGGASNEQFF	TGCAGTGCAATAAGCGGGGGGGCCAGCAATGAGCAGTTCTTC
many	NA	TRBJ1-5	TRBV28	CASTPDDYQPQHF	TGTGCCAGCACCCCGGACGACTATCAGCCCCAGCATTTT
NA	NA	TRBJ1-1	TRBV12-3/TRBV12-4	CASSLVTANTEAFF	TGTGCCAGCAGTCTTGTGACAGCGAACACTGAAGCTTTCTTT
few	TRBD1	TRBJ1-4	TRBV5-1	CASSFSGGPNEKLFF	TGCGCCAGCAGCTTCTCAGGGGGCCCTAATGAAAAACTGTTTTTT
many	NA	TRBJ2-6	TRBV7-6	CASSYPPSGANVLTF	TGTGCCAGCAGCTACCCACCCTCTGGGGCCAACGTCCTGACTTTC
many	TRBD2	TRBJ2-2	TRBV2	CARKRGANTGELFF	TGTGCCAGGAAGCGGGGGGCGAACACCGGGGAGCTGTTTTTT
many	TRBD2	TRBJ2-7	TRBV29-1	CSVEGGRGWTSGSTEQYF	TGCAGCGTTGAAGGGGGCAGGGGATGGACTAGCGGGAGTACCGAGCAGTACTTC
many	TRBD1	TRBJ2-1	TRBV5-1	CASSPQGMGAYNEQFF	TGCGCCAGCAGCCCACAGGGGATGGGGGCCTACAATGAGCAGTTCTTC
few	NA	TRBJ2-3	TRBV5-1	CASSLVGGVTDTQYF	TGCGCCAGCAGCTTGGTCGGGGGAGTCACAGATACGCAGTATTTT
many	NA	TRBJ2-2	TRBV18	CASSPTGANTGELFF	TGTGCCAGCTCACCGACGGGAGCGAACACCGGGGAGCTGTTTTTT
many	NA	TRBJ2-1	TRBV7-6	CASSSKIPAPYNEQFF	TGTGCCAGCAGCTCTAAGATTCCAGCTCCTTACAATGAGCAGTTCTTC
NA	NA	TRBJ2-7	TRBV13	CASSLELRVDEQYF	TGTGCCAGCAGCTTAGAGCTCCGGGTCGACGAGCAGTACTTC
NA	NA	TRBJ1-1	TRBV7-9	CASSLEMNTEALF	TGTGCCAGCAGCTTAGAGATGAACACTGAAGCTCTCTTT
once	TRBD2	TRBJ2-1	TRBV29-1	CSGGLAGNEQFF	TGCAGCGGGGGACTAGCGGGGAATGAGCAGTTCTTC
many	NA	TRBJ2-7	TRBV2	CASRALAPIEQYF	TGTGCCAGCAGAGCCCTAGCACCTATAGAGCAGTACTTC
many	NA	TRBJ2-1	TRBV4-1	CASSQVFLSGYNEQFF	TGCGCCAGCAGCCAAGTTTTTTTAAGCGGGTACAATGAGCAGTTCTTC
many	TRBD1	TRBJ1-2	TRBV19	CASSITAGGSYGYTF	TGTGCCAGTAGTATAACGGCAGGGGGCAGTTATGGCTACACCTTC
many	NA	TRBJ2-2	TRBV29-1	CSVFGSGTGELFF	TGCAGCGTCTTTGGGTCGGGGACCGGGGAGCTGTTTTTT
NA	TRBD1	TRBJ1-1	TRBV20-1	CKIKGASGAFF	TGCAAAATAAAGGGGGCCTCGGGAGCTTTCTTT
NA	TRBD1	TRBJ1-1	TRBV7-9	CASSLYRGRDTEAFF	TGTGCCAGCAGCTTATACAGGGGGCGGGACACTGAAGCTTTCTTT
many	NA	TRBJ2-5	TRBV6-1	CASRAVYQETQYF	TGTGCCAGCAGGGCAGTGTACCAAGAGACCCAGTACTTC
many	NA	TRBJ1-2	TRBV6-2/TRBV6-3	CASPTGPGPKSNYGYTF	TGTGCCAGCCCGACGGGCCCGGGGCCGAAATCTAACTATGGCTACACCTTC
NA	NA	TRBJ2-5	TRBV29-1	CSVDRTETQYF	TGCAGCGTTGACCGCACAGAGACCCAGTACTTC
few	NA	TRBJ1-1	TRBV11-2	CASSSRAGVDTEAFF	TGTGCCAGCAGCTCAAGGGCCGGCGTCGACACTGAAGCTTTCTTT
many	NA	TRBJ2-3	TRBV20-1	CSALNWAASARSTDTQYF	TGCAGTGCCCTAAACTGGGCCGCTAGCGCGAGAAGCACAGATACGCAGTATTTT
many	TRBD1	TRBJ2-5	TRBV7-7	CASSSTMDRGSETQYF	TGTGCTAGCAGCTCGACGATGGACAGGGGATCGGAGACCCAGTACTTC
many	TRBD2	TRBJ2-1	TRBV5-1	CASSRGLAYSSYNEQFF	TGCGCCAGCAGCCGAGGACTAGCCTACAGCTCCTACAATGAGCAGTTCTTC
many	NA	TRBJ1-1	TRBV27	CASSRYRTAPNTEAFF	TGTGCCAGCAGCCGATACCGGACAGCCCCGAACACTGAAGCTTTCTTT
many	NA	TRBJ2-7	TRBV11-2	CASSGQGIEQYF	TGTGCCAGCAGCGGACAAGGAATCGAGCAGTACTTC
many	TRBD1	TRBJ2-2	TRBV5-1	CASSKSGTGGTGELFF	TGCGCCAGCAGCAAATCCGGAACAGGGGGCACCGGGGAGCTGTTTTTT
few	TRBD2	TRBJ2-7	TRBV12-3/TRBV12-4	CASSLGGNVPYEQYF	TGTGCCAGCAGTTTGGGAGGGAATGTTCCCTACGAGCAGTACTTC
many	TRBD2	TRBJ2-1	TRBV7-9	CASSLAGLAGGFWDNEQFF	TGTGCCAGCAGCTTGGCGGGACTAGCGGGAGGTTTTTGGGACAATGAGCAGTTCTTC
NA	TRBD1	TRBJ2-4	TRBV29-1	CSVETRGRLGHKHIQYF	TGCAGCGTCGAAACTAGGGGGCGCCTCGGACACAAACACATTCAGTACTTC
once	TRBD1	TRBJ2-7	TRBV15	CATSTLDRVPYEQYF	TGTGCCACCAGCACTCTGGACAGGGTCCCCTACGAGCAGTACTTC
few	TRBD2	TRBJ2-3	TRBV28	CASSRTSGRMDTQYF	TGTGCCAGCAGTCGTACTAGCGGGAGGATGGATACGCAGTATTTT
many	TRBD2	TRBJ2-7	TRBV4-2	CASSQDWREGPYEQYF	TGTGCCAGCAGCCAAGATTGGCGGGAGGGGCCCTACGAGCAGTACTTC
few	NA	TRBJ2-1	TRBV10-3	CAISGQGEQFF	TGTGCCATCAGTGGCCAGGGTGAGCAGTTCTTC
NA	TRBD1	TRBJ2-3	TRBV18	CASSPLSRTGKKTDTQYF	TGTGCCAGCTCACCACTGAGCAGGACAGGGAAGAAAACAGATACGCAGTATTTT
NA	NA	TRBJ1-1	TRBV2	CASSAREDTEAFF	TGTGCCAGCAGTGCCCGTGAGGACACTGAAGCTTTCTTT
many	TRBD2	TRBJ2-1	TRBV11-2	CASRAGGRNEQFF	TGTGCCAGCAGAGCGGGGGGGCGGAATGAGCAGTTCTTC
few	NA	TRBJ2-4	TRBV5-1	CASTDLVANIQYF	TGCGCCAGCACAGACCTCGTAGCAAACATTCAGTACTTC
NA	NA	TRBJ2-4	TRBV5-6	CASREGAAKNIQYF	TGTGCCAGCAGGGAGGGGGCGGCCAAAAACATTCAGTACTTC
NA	NA	TRBJ2-4	TRBV2	CASSPQGPTVLARGPDIQYF	TGTGCCAGCAGTCCCCAGGGACCCACAGTTCTAGCGCGGGGGCCTGACATTCAGTACTTC
many	TRBD2	TRBJ2-7	TRBV7-2	CASSLGAGLTYEQYF	TGTGCCAGCAGCTTAGGAGCGGGGCTCACCTACGAGCAGTACTTC
many	NA	TRBJ2-7	TRBV20-1	CSARSGPSLRAEQYF	TGCAGTGCTAGATCCGGACCATCCCTCAGAGCCGAGCAGTACTTC
few	TRBD1	TRBJ1-4	TRBV19	CASSTLRGLGEKLFF	TGTGCCAGTAGTACTCTCAGGGGGCTTGGAGAAAAACTGTTTTTT
few	NA	TRBJ2-7	TRBV14	CASSWRGEQYF	TGTGCCAGCAGCTGGCGGGGCGAGCAGTACTTC
NA	TRBD2	TRBJ2-3	TRBV5-6	CASSPPERGVQDTQYF	TGTGCCAGCAGCCCTCCAGAGCGGGGGGTGCAGGATACGCAGTATTTT
many	NA	TRBJ2-3	TRBV6-1	CASSRDNGDTQYF	TGTGCCAGCAGTCGGGACAACGGAGATACGCAGTATTTT
NA	NA	TRBJ1-1	TRBV6-1	CASDRNTEAFF	TGTGCCAGTGATAGAAACACTGAAGCTTTCTTT
many	TRBD2	TRBJ2-5	TRBV6-1	CASSLKTSIVKTQYF	TGTGCCAGCAGTTTAAAGACTAGCATCGTGAAGACCCAGTACTTC
many	NA	TRBJ2-7	TRBV3-1	CASSQEVRREQYF	TGTGCCAGCAGCCAGGAAGTACGGAGGGAGCAGTACTTC
many	NA	TRBJ2-1	TRBV4-1	CASSQEERSYNEQFF	TGCGCCAGCAGCCAAGAAGAGCGTTCCTACAATGAGCAGTTCTTC
NA	TRBD2	TRBJ2-5	TRBV12-3/TRBV12-4	CASSVAGVEETQYF	TGTGCCAGCAGTGTAGCGGGAGTGGAAGAGACCCAGTACTTC
many	NA	TRBJ2-3	TRBV19	CASKASWGDTQYF	TGTGCCAGTAAGGCCTCCTGGGGAGATACGCAGTATTTT
many	NA	TRBJ2-1	TRBV7-9	CASSLGSNEQFF	TGTGCCAGCAGCTTGGGAAGCAATGAGCAGTTCTTC
many	NA	TRBJ2-3	TRBV7-9	CASSLPLGRDSTDTQYF	TGTGCCAGCAGCTTACCCCTCGGCAGGGATAGCACAGATACGCAGTATTTT
many	NA	TRBJ2-7	TRBV7-8	CASNTRDKTYEQYF	TGTGCCAGCAACACCCGGGACAAGACCTACGAGCAGTACTTC